The clone carrying this T cell receptor (beta chain) was recorded a few times. What it binds is unknown. The data are from a study of blood T cells in healthy people across ages. Study results and limitations: As age increased, TCR beta diversity per million T cells fell in a roughly linear fashion.

Trimming pared 4 bases from V and 8 bases from J, leaving 10 bases between. There are 12 residues in the CDR3. The germline gives CDR1 SGHTA, CDR2 FQGNSA. Sample-barcoded 5' priming and a J-beta primer mix drove a second PCR of about 6 to 12 cycles. Every molecule of cDNA carried a tag from a template-switch adaptor with 12 random nucleotides. TCRdb reprocessed the 5' RACE reads with MiXCR, giving one entry per CDR3 protein. The sample has hundreds of thousands of distinct CDR3 sequences; around 24% are singletons. These data were likewise used in another study, on T cells of mothers and their children.

The chain employs TRBV7-2 and TRBJ2-3; no clear D gene. This TCR was recovered from a boy between 10 and 17 years old in good health. Input material: blood. The CDR3 DNA sequence: TGTGCCAGCAGCTCCGTTGCCAGTACGCAGTATTTT. Its protein is CASSSVASTQYF.